This T cell receptor (beta chain) was obtained from a study of T cells in localized non-small cell lung cancer. Whole-study results and caveats: It remains possible that heterogeneity exists, since only one tumor region was sequenced.

Trimming took 5 bases from V and 0 from J, leaving 8 bases between them. Germline lookup yields CDR1 MRHNA and CDR2 SNTAGT. This CDR3 comprises 15 residues. TCRdb's table, derived via immunoSEQ multiplex PCR, lists solely in-frame clones and lacks some. The profile shows under 40,000 clones, approximately 86% of them singletons. A word on this clone: What it binds is not known.

The TCR originated in a man aged 40-75 years with stage III lung adenocarcinoma. This specimen consisted of peripheral blood mononuclear cells, obtained before any cancer treatment. The genes are TRBV6-4 and TRBJ2-6, with D possibly matching TRBD2 (6 bases). The CDR3: CASSRGDSGANVLTF. The CDR3 coding sequence is TGTGCCAGCAGTCGCGGGGACTCTGGGGCCAACGTCCTGACTTTC.